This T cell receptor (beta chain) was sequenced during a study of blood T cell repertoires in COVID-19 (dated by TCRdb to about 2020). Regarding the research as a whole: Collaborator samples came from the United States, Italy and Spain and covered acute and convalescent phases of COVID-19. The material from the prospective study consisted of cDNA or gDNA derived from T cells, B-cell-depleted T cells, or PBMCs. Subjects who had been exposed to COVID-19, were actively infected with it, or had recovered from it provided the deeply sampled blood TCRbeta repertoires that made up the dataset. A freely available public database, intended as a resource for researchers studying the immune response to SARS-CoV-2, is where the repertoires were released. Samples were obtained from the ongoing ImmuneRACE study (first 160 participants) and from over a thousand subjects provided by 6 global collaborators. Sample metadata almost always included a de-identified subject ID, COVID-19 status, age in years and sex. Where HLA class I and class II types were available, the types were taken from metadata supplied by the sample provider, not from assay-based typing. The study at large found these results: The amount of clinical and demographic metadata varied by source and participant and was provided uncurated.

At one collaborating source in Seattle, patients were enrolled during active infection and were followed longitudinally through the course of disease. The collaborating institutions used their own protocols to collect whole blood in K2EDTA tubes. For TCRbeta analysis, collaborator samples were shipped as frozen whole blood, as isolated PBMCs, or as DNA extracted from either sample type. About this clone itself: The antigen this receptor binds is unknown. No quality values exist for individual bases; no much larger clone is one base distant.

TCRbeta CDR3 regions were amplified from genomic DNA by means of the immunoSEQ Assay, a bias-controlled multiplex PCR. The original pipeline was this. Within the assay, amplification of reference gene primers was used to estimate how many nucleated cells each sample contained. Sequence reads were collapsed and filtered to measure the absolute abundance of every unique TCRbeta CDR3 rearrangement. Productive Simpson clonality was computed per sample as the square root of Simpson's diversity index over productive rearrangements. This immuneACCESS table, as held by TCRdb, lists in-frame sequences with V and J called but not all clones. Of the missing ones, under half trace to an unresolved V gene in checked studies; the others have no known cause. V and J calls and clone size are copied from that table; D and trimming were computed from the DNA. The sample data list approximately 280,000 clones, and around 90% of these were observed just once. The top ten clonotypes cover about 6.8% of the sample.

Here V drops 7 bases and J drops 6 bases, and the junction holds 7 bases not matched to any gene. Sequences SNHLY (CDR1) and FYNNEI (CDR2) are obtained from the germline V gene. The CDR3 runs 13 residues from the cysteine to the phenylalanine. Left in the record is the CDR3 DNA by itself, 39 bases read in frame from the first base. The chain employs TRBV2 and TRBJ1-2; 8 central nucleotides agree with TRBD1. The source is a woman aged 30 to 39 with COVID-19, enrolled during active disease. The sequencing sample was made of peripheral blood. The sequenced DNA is TGTGCCAGCAACCGGGACAGGCCTCATGGCTACACCTTC. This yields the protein CASNRDRPHGYTF.